The 24 T cell receptor beta chains given below trace back to one sample, sequenced in a study of neoadjuvant anti-PD-1 for oral cavity cancer. Assay used: immunoSEQ multiplex PCR; TCRdb lists only in-frame clones, some missing. The table includes 9,500 to 10,000 clones, 66% detected once. Time point in this sample: after neoadjuvant nivolumab, at surgical resection. The sample in question was PBMCs, obtained after nivolumab (anti-PD-1) treatment. These TCRs come from a person between 35 and 79 years old with oral cavity squamous cell carcinoma.

This clone was seen a handful of times. The V gene is TRBV28, the J gene TRBJ2-7, with 8 bases lining up with TRBD2. Germline trimming cut 5 bases from V and 5 bases from J; bases unmatched to any gene: 8. The CDR3 totals 14 residues. Germline CDR1 and CDR2: MDHEN and SYDVKM. CDR3 in DNA: TGTGCCAGCAGTGTTCCCGGGACTAGAAACGAGCAGTACTTC. Translated: CASSVPGTRNEQYF.

The chain carries TRBV5-4 and TRBJ2-1, with 8 nucleotides matching TRBD2. Trimming took 4 bases from V and 3 from J; bases not matched to a gene: 6. The CDR3 has 15 amino acids. Germline V gene sequence: CDR1 SGHNT, CDR2 YYREEE (reference sequence). DNA for the CDR3: TGTGCCAGCAGCCCTGAACTAGCGGTCTACAATGAGCAGTTCTTC. This gives the protein CASSPELAVYNEQFF.

This clone showed up just a few times. The chain recombines TRBV9 with TRBJ2-2; the D is unclear. The CDR3 runs to 14 residues. V was cut by 1 base and J by 5 bases, with 9 bases left in between. Germline values: CDR1 SGDLS, CDR2 YYNGEE. The CDR3 bases are TGTGCCAGCAGCGTAATGGCAGGAACCGGGGAGCTGTTTTTT. It translates to CASSVMAGTGELFF.

This clone occurred a few times. The CDR3 DNA reads TGTGCCAGCAGAACTAACGCGGGGGCAGGGAACACTGAAGCTTTCTTT. Translated, it gives CASRTNAGAGNTEAFF. V and J are TRBV25-1 and TRBJ1-1; D possibly corresponds to TRBD1 (6 bases). This CDR3 region has 16 residues. Per the germline V gene, CDR1 is MGHDK and CDR2 is SYGVNS. Trimming removed 6 bases at V and 1 base at J, with 18 bases between.

This chain uses TRBV6-1 with TRBJ1-2; 7 bases are a match to TRBD1. The CDR3 runs to 14 residues. Per the germline V gene, CDR1 is MNHNS and CDR2 is SASEGT. V trimming: 4 bases; J trimming: 2 bases; junction bases outside the gene matches: 4. This CDR3 reads CASSVRQGNYGYTF. The CDR3 DNA reads TGTGCCAGCAGTGTACGACAGGGCAACTATGGCTACACCTTC.

This clone was seen only once. The DNA of the CDR3 is TGTGCCAGCAGCAAACCCCAGAACAAGGCGCGCCGTTCCCCGGCAAAAGAGACCCAGTACTTC. Translating it yields CASSKPQNKARRSPAKETQYF. The gene calls are TRBV21-1 and TRBJ2-5. TRBV21-1 is flagged as a pseudogene. CDR3 length equals 21 residues.

This clone was counted once. The chain carries TRBV7-9 and TRBJ1-1; 7 bases are shared with TRBD1. V lost 8 bases, J lost 0 bases, and 9 bases stayed unmatched. CDR3 length: 15 residues. Germline-derived CDR1 and CDR2 are SEHNR and FQNEAQ (reference sequence). CDR3 DNA sequence: TGTGCCAGCCCAAGGGGGCCTTTGGTGAACACTGAAGCTTTCTTT. It encodes CASPRGPLVNTEAFF.

This clone was seen a handful of times. This chain joins TRBV14 and TRBJ2-3; the D is unclear. The CDR3 is 15 amino acids. V lost 0 bases to trimming and J lost 5 bases, with 12 bases between them. Germline CDR1 and CDR2: SGHDN and FVKESK. The DNA for the CDR3 is TGTGCCAGCAGCCAAGACATCATCAGTGTAGATACGCAGTATTTT. Translation: CASSQDIISVDTQYF.

This clone has a single count. J is TRBJ1-6 and V is TRBV27; perhaps TRBD1 as D (5 bases). CDR3 length: 15 amino acids. Trimming stripped 3 bases from V and 6 bases from J, with 12 bases between. Germline CDR1 reads MNHEY; CDR2 reads SMNVEV (reference sequence). The CDR3 DNA reads as TGTGCCAGCAGTTTGAGGACAACTTCTAATTCACCCCTCCACTTT. Its translation is CASSLRTTSNSPLHF.

This clone was counted between two and nine times. J is TRBJ2-1 and V is TRBV7-8; TRBD2 aligns across 13 bases. The CDR3 loop spans 18 amino acids. The ends lost 4 bases at V and 10 bases at J; junction bases unmatched: 16. The germline V gene has CDR1 SGHVS and CDR2 FQNEAQ. Written as DNA, the CDR3 is TGTGCCAGCAGCTACCCACTACTACGGACTAGCGGGAGTGGGGAGCAGTTCTTC. It codes for CASSYPLLRTSGSGEQFF.

In its sample, this clone was seen once. V and J are TRBV9 and TRBJ2-4; no clear D gene. Trimming took off 0 bases at V and 7 bases at J, with 11 bases between the two ends. The CDR3 extends over 14 amino acids. Looked up from germline, CDR1 is SGDLS and CDR2 is YYNGEE. CDR3 coding DNA: TGTGCCAGCAGCGTAGAAGAACGTAAGAACATTCAGTACTTC. Its translation: CASSVEERKNIQYF. The variable domain in full, with the rest retrieved from reference TRBV9 and TRBJ2-4, is DSGVTQTPKHLITATGQRVTLRCSPRSGDLSVYWYQQSLDQGLQFLIQYYNGEERAKGNILERFSAQQFPDLHSELNLSSLELGDSALYFCASSVEERKNIQYFGAGTRLSVL.

This clone came up a few times. The V gene is TRBV19, the J gene TRBJ2-2; TRBD2 aligns across 13 bases. CDR3 size: 17 residues. Germline loops: CDR1 LNHDA, CDR2 SQIVND (reference sequence). With V trimmed by 5 bases and J by 6 bases, 9 bases remained unmatched. CDR3 sequence reads: CASSPSRTSGSAGELFF. Here the CDR3 DNA reads TGTGCCAGTAGTCCTTCGAGGACTAGCGGGAGTGCCGGGGAGCTGTTTTTT.

V is TRBV28 and J is TRBJ2-1; 12 bases line up with TRBD2. Germline CDR1 MDHEN, CDR2 SYDVKM. This CDR3 spans 18 amino acids. The V and J ends lost 4 bases and 7 bases, in that order; junction bases with no gene match: 14. CDR3 nucleotides: TGTGCCAGCAGTTCCGTGGCTAGCGGGAGGGCCGGTATTAATGAGCAGTTCTTC. Its translation: CASSSVASGRAGINEQFF.

This chain connects TRBV7-9 to TRBJ2-5, with D perhaps matching TRBD2 (5 bases). CDR3 length equals 15 residues. The ends were cut back, 4 bases at V and 4 bases at J, with 16 bases in the middle. CDR1 and CDR2 from the germline V gene are SEHNR and FQNEAQ (reference sequence). CDR3 sequence reads: CASSSLWGARETQYF. The CDR3 DNA is TGTGCCAGCAGCTCCCTGTGGGGAGCGAGAGAGACCCAGTACTTC.

V is TRBV27 and J is TRBJ1-1; D is unresolved. Trimming took 6 bases from V and 1 from J, leaving 6 bases between them. The length of the CDR3 is 12 residues. CDR1 is MNHEY, CDR2 SMNVEV, per germline (reference sequence). This CDR3 reads CASRTANTEAFF. The CDR3 nucleotides read TGTGCCAGCAGAACAGCGAACACTGAAGCTTTCTTT.

A note on this clone: Its ends do not fully match the called genes, so a read error is possible. The chain joins TRBV19 to TRBJ2-7; D is unresolved. The germline V gene has CDR1 LNHDA and CDR2 SQIVND (reference sequence). There are 14 residues in the CDR3. CDR3 amino acids: CASSEASRPSSLHF. CDR3 DNA sequence: TGTGCCAGTAGTGAGGCGAGTAGACCGTCTTCCTTGCACTTC. The complete variable domain, with remaining parts taken from reference TRBV19 and TRBJ2-7, reads DGGITQSPKYLFRKEGQNVTLSCEQNLNHDAMYWYRQDPGQGLRLIYYSQIVNDFQKGDIAEGYSVSREKKESFPLTVTSAQKNPTAFYLCASSEASRPSSLHFGPGTRLTVT.

There are a few counts of this clone. CDR3 protein: CASSLLQGGGQPQHF. CDR3 sequence (DNA): TGTGCCAGCAGTCTCCTACAAGGGGGAGGTCAGCCCCAGCATTTT. The chain couples TRBV6-1 to TRBJ1-5, with D maybe TRBD1 (6 bases). The CDR3 is made up of 15 amino acids. The V end was cut by 5 bases, the J end by 6 bases, with 17 bases between. Per germline, CDR1 MNHNS and CDR2 SASEGT.

The chain employs TRBV11-2 and TRBJ2-2; 8 nucleotides line up with TRBD1. Germline V gene lookup returns CDR1 SGHAT and CDR2 FQNNGV. This CDR3 contains 18 residues. The junction had 8 bases not matched to a gene; V was cut back by 1 base and J by 1 base. DNA of the CDR3: TGTGCCAGCAGCTTAGTTCCAGGGGGCGCCGGGAACACCGGGGAGCTGTTTTTT. Translated: CASSLVPGGAGNTGELFF.

This chain uses TRBV28 with TRBJ2-7; 8 bases map to TRBD2. The CDR3 loop spans 12 amino acids. Germline V lookup: CDR1 MDHEN, CDR2 SYDVKM. V lost 6 bases, J lost 7 bases, and 5 bases stayed unmatched. The CDR3 DNA sequence: TGTGCCAGCAGCACTAGCGGCCGGGAGCAGTACTTC. It yields the protein CASSTSGREQYF.

The V and J genes are TRBV5-8 and TRBJ1-6; D gene uncertain. Trimming stripped 4 bases from V and 8 bases from J, with 19 bases between. The CDR3 contains 16 residues. Germline CDR1 SGHTS, CDR2 YDEGEE. CDR3 bases: TGTGCCAGCAGCGAACCGGGAGACCTTGGAGATTCACCCCTCCACTTT. It specifies CASSEPGDLGDSPLHF.

The chain has TRBV4-1 and TRBJ2-5; 7 bases line up with TRBD2. V was pared by 0 bases and J by 2 bases, with 6 bases of the junction left unmatched. Germline V gene data show CDR1 as MGHRA and CDR2 as YSYEKL. The CDR3 consists of 16 residues. CDR3 bases: TGCGCCAGCAGCCAAGATCGGGGGGTCTCGCAAGAGACCCAGTACTTC. This encodes CASSQDRGVSQETQYF.

V usage is TRBV7-2 and J usage is TRBJ2-3; perhaps TRBD1 as D (5 bases). The V and J ends lost 2 bases and 3 bases respectively, with 12 bases between them. CDR3 length: 15 residues. Germline V gene data show CDR1 as SGHTA and CDR2 as FQGNSA. The chain's CDR3 is CASSLSPRQTDTQYF. The DNA of the CDR3 is TGTGCCAGCAGCTTAAGTCCCCGACAGACAGATACGCAGTATTTT.

In DNA form, the CDR3 reads TGCGCCAGCAGCCTCTACCAGACTAGCTCCTACGAGCAGTACTTC. Translating gives CASSLYQTSSYEQYF. The J gene is TRBJ2-7, the V gene TRBV4-1; perhaps TRBD2 as D (6 bases). The germline V and J ends were trimmed by 4 bases and 0 bases, with 13 bases remaining between them. The CDR3 is 15 residues long. Germline CDR1 reads MGHRA; CDR2 reads YSYEKL.

This chain uses TRBV29-1 with TRBJ1-1, with a weak D call TRBD1 (6 bases). CDR3 size: 13 residues. V dropped 4 bases and J dropped 10 bases, with 19 bases sitting between them. The germline gives CDR1 SQVTM, CDR2 ANQGSEA. CDR3 nucleotide sequence: TGCAGCGTTGTCGGGGGACACGGACGCGGAGCTTTCTTT. Encoded protein: CSVVGGHGRGAFF.